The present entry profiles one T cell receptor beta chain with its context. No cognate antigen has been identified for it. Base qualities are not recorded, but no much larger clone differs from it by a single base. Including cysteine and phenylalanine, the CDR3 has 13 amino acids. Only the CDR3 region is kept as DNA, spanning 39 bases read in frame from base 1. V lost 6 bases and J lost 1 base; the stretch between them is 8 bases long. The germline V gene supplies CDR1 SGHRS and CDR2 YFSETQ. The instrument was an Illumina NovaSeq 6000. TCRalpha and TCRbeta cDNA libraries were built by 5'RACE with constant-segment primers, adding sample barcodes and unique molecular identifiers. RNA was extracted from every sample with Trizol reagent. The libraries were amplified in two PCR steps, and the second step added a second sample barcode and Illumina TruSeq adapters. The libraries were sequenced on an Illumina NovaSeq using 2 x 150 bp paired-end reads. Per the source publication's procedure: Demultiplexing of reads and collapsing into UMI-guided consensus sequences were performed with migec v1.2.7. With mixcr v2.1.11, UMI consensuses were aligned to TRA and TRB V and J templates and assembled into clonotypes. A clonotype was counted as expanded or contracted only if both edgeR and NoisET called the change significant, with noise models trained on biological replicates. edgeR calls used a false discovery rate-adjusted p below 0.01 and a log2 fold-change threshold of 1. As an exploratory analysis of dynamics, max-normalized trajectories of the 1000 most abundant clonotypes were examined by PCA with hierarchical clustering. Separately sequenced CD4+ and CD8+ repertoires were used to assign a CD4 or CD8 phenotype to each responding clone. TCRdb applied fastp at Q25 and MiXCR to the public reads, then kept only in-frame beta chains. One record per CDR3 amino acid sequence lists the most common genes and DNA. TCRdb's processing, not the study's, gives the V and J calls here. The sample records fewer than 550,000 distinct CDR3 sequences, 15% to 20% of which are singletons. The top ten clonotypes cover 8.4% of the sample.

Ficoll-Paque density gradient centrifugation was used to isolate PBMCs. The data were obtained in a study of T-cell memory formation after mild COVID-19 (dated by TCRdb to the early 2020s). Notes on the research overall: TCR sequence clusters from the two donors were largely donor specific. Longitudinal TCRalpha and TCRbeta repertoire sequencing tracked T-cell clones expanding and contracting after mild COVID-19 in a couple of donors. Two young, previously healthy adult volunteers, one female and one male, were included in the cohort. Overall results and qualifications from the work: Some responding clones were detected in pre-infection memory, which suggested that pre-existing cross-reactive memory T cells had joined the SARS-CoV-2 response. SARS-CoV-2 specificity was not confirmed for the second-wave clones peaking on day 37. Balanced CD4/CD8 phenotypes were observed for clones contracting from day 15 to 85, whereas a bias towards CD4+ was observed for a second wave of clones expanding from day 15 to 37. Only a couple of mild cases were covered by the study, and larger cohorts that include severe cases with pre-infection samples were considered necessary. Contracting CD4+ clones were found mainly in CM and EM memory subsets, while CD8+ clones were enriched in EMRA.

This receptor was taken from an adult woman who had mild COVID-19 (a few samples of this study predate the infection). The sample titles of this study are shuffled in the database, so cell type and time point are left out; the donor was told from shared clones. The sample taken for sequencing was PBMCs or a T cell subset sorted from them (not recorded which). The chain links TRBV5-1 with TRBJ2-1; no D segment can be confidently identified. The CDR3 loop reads CASIPDSYNEQFF. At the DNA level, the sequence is TGCGCCAGCATCCCGGATTCCTACAATGAGCAGTTCTTC.